This TCR beta chain was obtained from a study of identical twins. Germline assignment: CDR1 LGHNT and CDR2 FRNRAP. The CDR3 contains 15 residues. V was pared by 3 bases and J by 0 bases, with 3 bases of the junction left unmatched. A universal primer site came from template switching; cDNA carried unique molecular identifiers. TCRdb reprocessed the 5' RACE reads with MiXCR, giving one entry per CDR3 protein. This table has hundreds of thousands of distinct CDR3 sequences, 5.5% to 6.5% appearing once. Notes on the study in general: Clonotypes of the beta chain that were abundant in cord blood carried fewer insertions (memory repertoires showed none). Out-of-frame alpha sequences common to twins were enriched for low generation probability. The study based its conclusions on cross-sectional statistical analysis and did not follow the same donors.

This clonotype was picked up many times. Its antigen is not identified. Sequenced: naive T cells sorted from blood. The clonotype was recovered from a young man in good health. This chain uses TRBV12-5 with TRBJ2-3; 7 bases line up with TRBD1. The CDR3: CASGFGTASTDTQYF. CDR3 coding DNA: TGTGCTAGTGGTTTCGGGACAGCTAGCACAGATACGCAGTATTTT.